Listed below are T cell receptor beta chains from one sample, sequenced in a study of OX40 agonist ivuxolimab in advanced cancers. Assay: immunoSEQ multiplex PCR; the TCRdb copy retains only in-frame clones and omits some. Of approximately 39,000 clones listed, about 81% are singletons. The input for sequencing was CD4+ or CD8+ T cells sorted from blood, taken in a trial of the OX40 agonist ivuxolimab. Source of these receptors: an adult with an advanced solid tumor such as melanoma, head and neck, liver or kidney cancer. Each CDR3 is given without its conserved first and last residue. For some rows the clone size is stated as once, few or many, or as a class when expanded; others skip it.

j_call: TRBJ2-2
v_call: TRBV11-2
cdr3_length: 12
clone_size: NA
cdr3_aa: ATKRGTNTGELF

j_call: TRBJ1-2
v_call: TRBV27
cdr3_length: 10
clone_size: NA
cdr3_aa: ASEPQFVGYT

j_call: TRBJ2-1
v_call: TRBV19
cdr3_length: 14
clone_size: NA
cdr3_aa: ASSRERGSSYNEQF

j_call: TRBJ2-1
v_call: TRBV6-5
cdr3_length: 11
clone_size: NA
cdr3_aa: ASSQSSYNEQF

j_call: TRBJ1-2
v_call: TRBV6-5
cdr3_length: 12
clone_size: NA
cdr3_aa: ASSDRGRDYGYT

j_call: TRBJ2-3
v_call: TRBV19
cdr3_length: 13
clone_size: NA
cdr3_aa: ATQLSAGGSDTQY

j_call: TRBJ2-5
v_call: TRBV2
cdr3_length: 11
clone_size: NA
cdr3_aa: ASSRGEGETQY

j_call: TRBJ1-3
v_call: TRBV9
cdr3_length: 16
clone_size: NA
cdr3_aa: ASNLTGGRAFLGDTIY

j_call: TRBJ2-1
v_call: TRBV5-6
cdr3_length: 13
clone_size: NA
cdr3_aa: ASSLSGLVGHEQF

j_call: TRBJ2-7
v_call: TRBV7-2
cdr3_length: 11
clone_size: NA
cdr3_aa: ASSEGLAGEQY

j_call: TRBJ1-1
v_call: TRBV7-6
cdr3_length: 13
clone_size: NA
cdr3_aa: ASSLAPRGVTEAF

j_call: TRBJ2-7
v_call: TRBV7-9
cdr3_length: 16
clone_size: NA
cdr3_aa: ASSRDRELSFVSSEQY

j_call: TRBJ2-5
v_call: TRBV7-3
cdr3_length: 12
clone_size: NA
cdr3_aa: ASSLVGAQETQY

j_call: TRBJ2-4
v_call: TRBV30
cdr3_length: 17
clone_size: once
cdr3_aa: AYIVPGLAPFLAKNIQY

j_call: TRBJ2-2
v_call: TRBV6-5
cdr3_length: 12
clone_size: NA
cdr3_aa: ASSWREYTGELF

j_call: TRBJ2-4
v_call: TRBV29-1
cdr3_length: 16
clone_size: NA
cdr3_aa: SVWERDRGLGAKNIQY

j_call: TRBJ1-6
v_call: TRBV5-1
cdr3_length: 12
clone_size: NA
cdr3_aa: ASSLGRQNSPLH

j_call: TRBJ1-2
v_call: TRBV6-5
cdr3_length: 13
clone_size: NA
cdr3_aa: ASSPGTGGFYGYT

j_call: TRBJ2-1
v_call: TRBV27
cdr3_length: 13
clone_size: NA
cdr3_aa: ASSLGLAGRNEQF

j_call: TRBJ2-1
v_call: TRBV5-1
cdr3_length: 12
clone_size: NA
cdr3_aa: ASSQGGPRNEQF

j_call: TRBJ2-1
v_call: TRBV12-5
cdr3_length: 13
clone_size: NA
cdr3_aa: ASGLAGTGMDEQF

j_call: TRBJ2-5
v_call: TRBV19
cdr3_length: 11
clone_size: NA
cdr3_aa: ASSASVQETQY

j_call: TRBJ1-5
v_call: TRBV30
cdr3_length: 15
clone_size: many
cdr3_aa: AWSPAGLQTTNQPQH

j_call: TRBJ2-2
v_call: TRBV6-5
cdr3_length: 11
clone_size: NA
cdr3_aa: ASIGDTLAELF

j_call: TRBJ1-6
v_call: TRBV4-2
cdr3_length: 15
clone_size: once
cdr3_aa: ASSQDLVGQGGSPLH

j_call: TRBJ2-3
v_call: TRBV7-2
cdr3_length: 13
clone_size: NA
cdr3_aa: ASSLEAGTRNTQY

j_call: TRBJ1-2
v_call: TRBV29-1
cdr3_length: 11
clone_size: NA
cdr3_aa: SVLKGASGGYT

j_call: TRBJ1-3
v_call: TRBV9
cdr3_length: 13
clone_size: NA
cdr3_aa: ASSVNTGSGNTIY

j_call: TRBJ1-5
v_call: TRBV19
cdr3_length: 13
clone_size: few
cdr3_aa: ASRDDRSSNQPQH

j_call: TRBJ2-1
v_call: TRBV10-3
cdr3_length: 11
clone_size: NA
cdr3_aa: AISTSIDNEQF

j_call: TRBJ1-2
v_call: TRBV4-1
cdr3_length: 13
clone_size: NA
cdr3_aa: ASSQERRQPHGYT

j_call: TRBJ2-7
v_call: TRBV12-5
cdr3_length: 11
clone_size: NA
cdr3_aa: ASGLTGTNEQY

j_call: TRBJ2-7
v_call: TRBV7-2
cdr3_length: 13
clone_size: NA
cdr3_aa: ASSLSRDALGEQY

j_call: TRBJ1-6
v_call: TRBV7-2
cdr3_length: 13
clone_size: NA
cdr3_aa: ASRPGGQGLSPLH

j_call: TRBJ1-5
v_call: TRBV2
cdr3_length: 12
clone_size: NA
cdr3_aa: ASRQGFIAQPQH

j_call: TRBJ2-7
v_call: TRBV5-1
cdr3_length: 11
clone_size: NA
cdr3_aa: ASSADRGDEQY

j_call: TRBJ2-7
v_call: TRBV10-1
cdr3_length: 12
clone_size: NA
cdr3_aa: ASQAGARTYEQY

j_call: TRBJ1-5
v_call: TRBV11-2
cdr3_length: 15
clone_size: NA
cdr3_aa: ASSLGPGDISNQPQH

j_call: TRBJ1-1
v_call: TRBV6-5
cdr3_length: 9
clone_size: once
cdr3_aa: ASRFQGHAF

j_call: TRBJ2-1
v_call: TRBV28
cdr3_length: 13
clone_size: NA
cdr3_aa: ASRIAGVAYNEQF

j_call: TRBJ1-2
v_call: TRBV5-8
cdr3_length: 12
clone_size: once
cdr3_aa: ASSPGKVNYGYT

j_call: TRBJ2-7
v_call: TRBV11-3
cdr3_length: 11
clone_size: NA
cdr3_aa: ASSLAGAYEQY

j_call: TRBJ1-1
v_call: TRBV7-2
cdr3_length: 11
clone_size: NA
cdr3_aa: ASSRDRNTEAF

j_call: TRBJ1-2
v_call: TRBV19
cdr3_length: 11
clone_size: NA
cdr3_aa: ASSSTGLYGYT

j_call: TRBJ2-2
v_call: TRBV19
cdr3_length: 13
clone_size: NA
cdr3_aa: ASSSSGRGAGELF

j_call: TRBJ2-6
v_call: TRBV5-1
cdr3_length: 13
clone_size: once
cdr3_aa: ASSTGQSGANVLT

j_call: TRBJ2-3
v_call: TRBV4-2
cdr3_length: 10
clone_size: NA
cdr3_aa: ASSQEGDTQY

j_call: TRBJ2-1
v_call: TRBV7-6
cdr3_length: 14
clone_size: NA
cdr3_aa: ASTLSGGASYNEQF

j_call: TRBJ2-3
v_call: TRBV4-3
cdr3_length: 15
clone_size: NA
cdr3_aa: ASSRQVADRGTDTQY

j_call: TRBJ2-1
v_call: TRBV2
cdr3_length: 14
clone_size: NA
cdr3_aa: ASRLRAGGSYNEQF

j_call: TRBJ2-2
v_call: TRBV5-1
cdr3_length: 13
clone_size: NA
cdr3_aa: ASSLSQGLAGELF

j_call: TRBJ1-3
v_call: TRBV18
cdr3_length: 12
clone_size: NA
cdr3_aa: ASFPTKTGNTIY

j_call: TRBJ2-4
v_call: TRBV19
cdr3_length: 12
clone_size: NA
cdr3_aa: ASSSGTAVNIQY

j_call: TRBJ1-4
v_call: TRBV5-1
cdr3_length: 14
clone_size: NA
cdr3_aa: ASSLLAAKTNEKLF

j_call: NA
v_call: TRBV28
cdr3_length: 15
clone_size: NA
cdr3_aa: ASKGRQGKGESYEQY